The clone carrying this T cell receptor beta chain has a single count. What it binds is unknown. These data belong to a study of blood T cells in healthy people across ages. Whole-study context: There was about one barcoded beta molecule captured by template switching per two T cells. Study observations and caveats: Diversity was estimated from one million T cells, and these estimates were considered underestimates.

Then a second PCR, running about 6 to 12 cycles, was carried out with a sample-barcoded 5' primer and a J-beta primer mix. All cDNA molecules were each tagged by a template-switch adaptor with 12 random nucleotides. TCRdb called the 5' RACE reads again in MiXCR, with one record for every CDR3 protein. Here the sample spans about 1.8 million distinct CDR3 sequences, just under 50% being singletons. Isolation recovered at least 7 million PBMCs from every sample. Germline values: CDR1 DFQATT, CDR2 SNEGSKA (reference sequence). The CDR3 extends over 17 amino acids. Trimming removed 0 bases from V and 4 bases from J; junction bases left unmatched: 13.

This TCR came from a woman aged 40-49 years in good health. This rearrangement joins TRBV20-1 to TRBJ2-3, with TRBD2 matching 7 bases. Sequencing was done on a sample of blood. CDR3 sequence (DNA): TGCAGTGCTAGAGATCTGGGGCGGGGAGGGGATTCAGATACGCAGTATTTT. This translates into CSARDLGRGGDSDTQYF.